This entry lists 24 T cell receptor beta chains sequenced from one sample in a study of T cells after yellow fever vaccination. From the 5' RACE reads, TCRdb called clonotypes with MiXCR, one entry per CDR3 protein. The sample has 250,000 or so distinct CDR3 sequences, 6.9% seen once. The sequenced sample was CD4+ T cells sorted from PBMCs, obtained 15 days after the yellow fever booster vaccination. These receptors were taken from a man in his thirties or forties who received the YFV17D yellow fever vaccine.

There are many counts of this clonotype. The V gene is TRBV7-9, the J gene TRBJ1-2; the D gene is possibly TRBD1 (5 bases). V lost 3 bases to trimming and J lost 8 bases, with 13 bases between them. The CDR3 contains 13 residues. CDR1 and CDR2 (germline): SEHNR, FQNEAQ (reference sequence). The chain's CDR3 is CASSFQGAGGYTF. The CDR3 DNA reads as TGTGCCAGCAGCTTTCAGGGAGCGGGAGGCTACACCTTC.

The rearrangement joins TRBV10-3 to TRBJ2-1; TRBD1 or TRBD2 may be the D gene (6 bases each). The germline V gene encodes CDR1 ENHRY and CDR2 SYGVKD. The V end lost 10 bases, the J end lost 5 bases, and 15 bases lay between the germline ends. The CDR3 length is 13 residues. The CDR3 reads CANRGTQHNEQFF. The CDR3 DNA sequence: TGTGCCAATAGGGGGACTCAACACAATGAGCAGTTCTTC.

This clonotype was seen a handful of times. The chain is built from TRBV9 and TRBJ2-6; D is ambiguous. V gave up 3 bases and J gave up 0 bases, with 7 bases separating them. Germline V gene sequence: CDR1 SGDLS, CDR2 YYNGEE. The CDR3 runs to 15 residues. The CDR3 here is CASSALSSGANVLTF. For the CDR3, the DNA is TGTGCCAGCAGCGCACTGAGCTCTGGGGCCAACGTCCTGACTTTC.

This clonotype turned up a few times. The V and J genes are TRBV14 and TRBJ2-1, with 7 bases lining up with TRBD2. The CDR3 extends over 18 amino acids. Germline loops: CDR1 SGHDN, CDR2 FVKESK. With 1 base clipped from V and 3 bases from J, the junction kept 12 bases outside the gene matches. The CDR3 reads CASSQAGGDGRLYNEQFF. The CDR3 coding sequence is TGTGCCAGCAGCCAAGCAGGAGGGGACGGGAGGCTCTACAATGAGCAGTTCTTC.

This chain uses TRBV25-1 with TRBJ2-3, with D possibly matching TRBD2 (5 bases). This CDR3 region has 12 residues. Germline V lookup: CDR1 MGHDK, CDR2 SYGVNS. V lost 9 bases and J 0 bases, leaving 7 bases between the germline ends. This chain's CDR3 is CARQRSTDTQYF. The CDR3 nucleotides read TGTGCCAGGCAGCGGAGCACAGATACGCAGTATTTT.

There are a few counts of this clonotype. The rearrangement uses TRBV6-5 and TRBJ1-3; D is unresolved. The CDR3 contains 14 residues. The V end was cut by 0 bases, the J end by 0 bases, with 3 bases between. CDR1 is MNHEY and CDR2 is SVGAGI in the germline V gene. The CDR3: CASSYSISGNTIYF. As DNA, the CDR3 is TGTGCCAGCAGTTACTCGATCTCTGGAAACACCATATATTTT.

This clonotype has at least ten counts. This rearrangement joins TRBV18 to TRBJ1-4; D is ambiguous. This CDR3 contains 14 residues. Trimming left V 2 bases short and J 7 bases short, with 11 bases between. Germline V gives CDR1 KGHSH, CDR2 LQKENI. The CDR3 nucleotides read TGTGCCAGCTCACCAAGGGCAGCGACTGAAAAACTGTTTTTT. This encodes CASSPRAATEKLFF.

The chain has TRBV10-3 and TRBJ2-7; 7 nucleotides agree with TRBD2. Germline values: CDR1 ENHRY, CDR2 SYGVKD. The CDR3 covers 13 residues. Germline trimming cut 6 bases from V and 6 bases from J; bases unmatched to any gene: 8. Here the CDR3 reads CAIRGRDYGEQYF. Written as DNA, the CDR3 is TGTGCCATCAGAGGGCGGGACTACGGCGAGCAGTACTTC.

This clonotype was observed a few times. This rearrangement joins TRBV6-2 or TRBV6-3 to TRBJ1-2, with D hard to call. Germline V CDR1 and CDR2: MNHEY, SVGEGT. The V gene lost 4 bases and the J gene lost 5 bases, with 14 bases spanning the gap. This CDR3 region has 14 residues. The CDR3 loop reads CASSSAPGWYGYTF. The CDR3 nucleotides are TGTGCCAGCAGTTCGGCCCCCGGATGGTATGGCTACACCTTC.

This clonotype was found many times. This chain uses TRBV5-1 with TRBJ2-3; D tentatively reads TRBD1 or TRBD2 (6 bases each). The V gene's germline CDR1 is SGHRS and CDR2 YFSETQ. CDR3 length: 14 residues. The V end lost 6 bases, the J end lost 3 bases, and 14 bases lay between the germline ends. The CDR3 nucleotides read TGCGCCAGCAAGGAGGGGGTTGGTACAGATACGCAGTATTTT. As protein: CASKEGVGTDTQYF.

This clonotype was observed a few times. V is TRBV7-7 and J is TRBJ2-1; 10 bases line up with TRBD2. V dropped 5 bases and J dropped 6; count of bases not matched to a gene: 10. The CDR3 runs to 16 residues. The germline V gene encodes CDR1 SSHAT and CDR2 FNYEAQ (reference sequence). CDR3 DNA: TGTGCCAGCAGCCTGGAAGCGGGAGGGGTACGCAATGAGCAGTTCTTC. As protein: CASSLEAGGVRNEQFF.

This rearrangement joins TRBV6-2 or TRBV6-3 to TRBJ2-2; D not resolved. Trimming removed 10 bases at V and 4 bases at J, with 13 bases between. The CDR3 consists of 13 residues. CDR1 is MNHEY, CDR2 SVGEGT, per germline. The CDR3 DNA reads TGTGCCACCCGACGCGGAGCCACCGGGGAGCTGTTTTTT. Its translation is CATRRGATGELFF.

There are many counts of this clonotype. The chain is built from TRBV20-1 and TRBJ2-3; 12 positions match TRBD2. Unmatched junction bases numbered 8, after V lost 0 bases and J lost 4 bases. The length of the CDR3 is 17 residues. Germline V gives CDR1 DFQATT, CDR2 SNEGSKA (reference sequence). DNA of the CDR3: TGCAGTGCTAGAGATCGATTCCTAGCGGGAGGGCCAGATACGCAGTATTTT. Encoded protein: CSARDRFLAGGPDTQYF.

This clonotype was counted a few times. The V gene is TRBV5-1, the J gene TRBJ2-7, with D possibly TRBD2 on 6 matching bases. Trimming took 0 bases from V and 6 from J, leaving 13 bases between them. This CDR3 comprises 14 residues. The germline V gene encodes CDR1 SGHRS and CDR2 YFSETQ. CDR3 in DNA: TGCGCCAGCAGCTTGGAACCTAGCGTGGCCGAGCAGTACTTC. Translated: CASSLEPSVAEQYF.

The rearrangement uses TRBV7-2 and TRBJ1-2; a possible D gene is TRBD1 (6 bases). Trimming pared 3 bases from V and 2 bases from J, leaving 16 bases between. Germline assignment: CDR1 SGHTA and CDR2 FQGNSA. The CDR3 covers 16 residues. This CDR3 reads CASSLPRAGENYGYTF. Here the CDR3 DNA reads TGTGCCAGCAGCTTGCCGCGGGCAGGGGAGAACTATGGCTACACCTTC.

CDR3 nucleotides: TGCAGTGCTTCCGTTGGGGGGGGTGGCAATCAGCCCCAGCATTTT. Protein: CSASVGGGGNQPQHF. This chain joins TRBV20-1 and TRBJ1-5; TRBD1 is a possible D gene (5 bases). The ends were cut back, 5 bases at V and 2 bases at J, with 16 bases in the middle. The CDR3 runs to 15 residues. Germline lookup yields CDR1 DFQATT and CDR2 SNEGSKA (reference sequence).

CDR3 in amino acids: CASSYLSGGNTGELFF. CDR3 nucleotides: TGTGCCAGCAGCTACTTAAGCGGGGGGAACACCGGGGAGCTGTTTTTT. This sequence joins TRBV7-2 and TRBJ2-2; TRBD2 aligns across 8 bases. The CDR3 runs to 16 residues. Germline CDR1 and CDR2: SGHTA and FQGNSA. Trimming cost V 4 bases and J 1 base; bases outside gene matches: 5.

Ten or more counts support this clonotype. This chain joins TRBV5-1 and TRBJ2-1; D could derive from TRBD1 or TRBD2 (5 bases each). Trimming stripped 0 bases from V and 2 bases from J, with 12 bases between. The CDR3 extends over 16 amino acids. The germline CDR1 and CDR2 sequences are SGHRS and YFSETQ. Here the CDR3 reads CASSLAPGQAYNEQFF. In nucleotides, the CDR3 is TGCGCCAGCAGCTTGGCTCCGGGGCAGGCCTACAATGAGCAGTTCTTC.

This clonotype was seen at least ten times. The V call is TRBV11-2, the J call TRBJ2-1, with TRBD1 matching over 9 bases. The germline V gene encodes CDR1 SGHAT and CDR2 FQNNGV. V shed 5 bases, J shed 6 bases, and the junction held 2 bases outside the gene matches. The CDR3 is made up of 13 amino acids. Here the CDR3 DNA reads TGTGCCAGCAGCCCGACAGGGGGCAATGAGCAGTTCTTC. Protein sequence: CASSPTGGNEQFF. Using reference TRBV11-2 and TRBJ2-1 for the parts outside the CDR3, the full variable domain is EAGVAQSPRYKIIEKRQSVAFWCNPISGHATLYWYQQILGQGPKLLIQFQNNGVVDDSQLPKDRFSAERLKGVDSTLKIQPAKLEDSAVYLCASSPTGGNEQFFGPGTRLTVL.

This clonotype appeared many times. The chain has TRBV7-2 and TRBJ2-7; TRBD1 matches 10 bases. Germline assignment: CDR1 SGHTA and CDR2 FQGNSA. This CDR3 region has 13 residues. The trim removed 5 bases at V and 6 bases at J, leaving 4 bases unmatched. The CDR3 nucleotides read TGTGCCAGCAGCCGACAGGGGGCGGGCGAGCAGTACTTC. Protein: CASSRQGAGEQYF.

This clonotype has more than one count but fewer than ten. V gene TRBV11-2 combines with J gene TRBJ2-1; 11 bases are shared with TRBD2. The CDR3 is made up of 14 amino acids. The V and J ends lost 7 bases and 9 bases, in that order; junction bases with no gene match: 8. Germline-derived CDR1 and CDR2 are SGHAT and FQNNGV. Here the CDR3 reads CASKQGLAGGEQFF. The CDR3 DNA is TGTGCCAGCAAACAGGGTCTAGCGGGAGGTGAGCAGTTCTTC.

This clonotype was counted ten times or more. The chain is built from TRBV20-1 and TRBJ2-3, with 13 bases aligning to TRBD2. The CDR3 contains 16 residues. J lost 6 bases, V lost 6 bases, and 12 bases had no gene match. Germline V lookup: CDR1 DFQATT, CDR2 SNEGSKA (reference sequence). The CDR3 DNA is TGCAGTGCCCCCAGGACTAGCGGGAGAAGTACGGATACGCAGTATTTT. It translates to CSAPRTSGRSTDTQYF.

The chain uses TRBV28 and TRBJ1-4, with 7 bases identical to TRBD1. Losses at the gene ends were 4 bases for V and 10 bases for J; bases not matched to a gene: 9. The CDR3 has 14 residues. Germline lookup yields CDR1 MDHEN and CDR2 SYDVKM. The CDR3 DNA is TGTGCCAGCAGTTCGGGACAGATGGTGGCAAAACTGTTTTTT. The encoded protein is CASSSGQMVAKLFF.

The chain combines TRBV3-1 with TRBJ2-7; a weak D match, TRBD1 (6 bases). The ends were cut back, 4 bases at V and 7 bases at J, with 14 bases in the middle. This CDR3 comprises 13 residues. Germline V gene sequence: CDR1 LGHDT, CDR2 YNNKEL (reference sequence). The CDR3 here is CASSRDILGEQYF. DNA of the CDR3: TGTGCCAGCAGCCGGGACATCTTGGGAGAGCAGTACTTC.